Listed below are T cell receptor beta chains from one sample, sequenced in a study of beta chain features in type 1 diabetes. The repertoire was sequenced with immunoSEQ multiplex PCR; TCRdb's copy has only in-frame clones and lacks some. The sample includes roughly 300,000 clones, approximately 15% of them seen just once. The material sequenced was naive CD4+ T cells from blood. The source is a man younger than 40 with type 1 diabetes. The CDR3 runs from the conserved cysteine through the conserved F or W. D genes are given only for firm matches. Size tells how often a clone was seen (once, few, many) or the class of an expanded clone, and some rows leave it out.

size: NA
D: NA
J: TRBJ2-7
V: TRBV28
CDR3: CASTSGYEQYF
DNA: TGTGCCAGCACCTCCGGCTACGAGCAGTACTTC

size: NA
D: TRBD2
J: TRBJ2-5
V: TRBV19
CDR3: CASSLSGRALPETQYF
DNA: TGTGCCAGTAGTCTCAGCGGGAGGGCCCTGCCAGAGACCCAGTACTTC

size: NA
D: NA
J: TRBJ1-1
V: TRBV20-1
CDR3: CSARRSTEAFF
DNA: TGCAGTGCTAGACGTAGCACTGAAGCTTTCTTT

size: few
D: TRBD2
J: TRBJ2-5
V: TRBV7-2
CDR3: CASSSPSGRRQETQYF
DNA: TGTGCCAGCAGCTCCCCCAGCGGGAGGAGACAAGAGACCCAGTACTTC

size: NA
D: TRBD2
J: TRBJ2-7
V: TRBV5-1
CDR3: CASTLAGVNEQYF
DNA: TGCGCCAGCACCTTAGCGGGAGTAAACGAGCAGTACTTC

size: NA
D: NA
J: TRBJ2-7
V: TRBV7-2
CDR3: CASSLSGYEQYF
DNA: TGTGCCAGCAGCTTAAGCGGATACGAGCAGTACTTC

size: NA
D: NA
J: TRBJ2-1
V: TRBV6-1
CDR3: CASSEMRAGTNEQFF
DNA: TGTGCCAGCAGTGAAATGAGGGCAGGGACAAATGAGCAGTTCTTC

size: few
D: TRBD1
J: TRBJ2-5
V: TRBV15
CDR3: CATSRAPGQGQETQYF
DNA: TGTGCCACCAGCAGAGCACCGGGACAGGGCCAAGAGACCCAGTACTTC

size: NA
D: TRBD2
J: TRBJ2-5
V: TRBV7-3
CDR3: CASSQGTSGIETQYF
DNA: TGTGCCAGCAGCCAAGGGACTAGCGGGATAGAGACCCAGTACTTC

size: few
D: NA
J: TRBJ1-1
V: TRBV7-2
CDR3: CATESFGSTEAFF
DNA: TGTGCCACCGAGAGTTTCGGTAGCACTGAAGCTTTCTTT